The next 26 T cell receptor beta chains were all read from a single sample in a study of human T cells and chemical hapten exposure. Time point of the sample: patch test 1, 2 weeks after DPC sensitization. Treatment defined: therapeutic diphenylcyclopropenone sensitization with weekly scalp DPC. Before extraction, the whole blood was not fractionated, and total RNA was taken from it. TCRdb reanalysed the RACE reads using MiXCR and keeps one entry per CDR3 protein. The sample yields some 53,000 distinct CDR3 sequences, about 10% seen once. This specimen was whole blood, taken in connection with sensitization to the hapten diphenylcyclopropenone (DPC). The origin of the receptors is a woman between 40 and 55 years old with alopecia areata. Some clones in this sample may be carry-over from other donors' samples.

This clonotype appeared a few times. This chain links TRBV5-5 with TRBJ2-7; 9 bases map to TRBD1. The CDR3 is 13 residues long. Per the germline V gene, CDR1 is SGHKS and CDR2 is YYEKEE (reference sequence). J gave up 5 bases and V 2 bases, and 2 bases lay outside the gene matches. CDR3 sequence (DNA): TGTGCCAGCAGCTTCCGGGACAGGGACGAGCAGTACTTC. It specifies CASSFRDRDEQYF.

This clonotype occurred a few times. This chain links TRBV18 with TRBJ2-1; possibly TRBD1 for D (6 bases). Per germline, CDR1 KGHSH and CDR2 LQKENI. Trimming shortened V by 6 bases and J by 7 bases, and 13 bases separated the two germline ends. The CDR3 is made up of 13 amino acids. The CDR3 protein is CASSQGNRNEQFF. The DNA for the CDR3 is TGTGCCAGCTCGCAGGGGAATCGGAATGAGCAGTTCTTC. Full variable domain (rest looked up from reference TRBV18 and TRBJ2-1): NAGVMQNPRHLVRRRGQEARLRCSPMKGHSHVYWYRQLPEEGLKFMVYLQKENIIDESGMPKERFSAEFPKEGPSILRIQQVVRGDSAAYFCASSQGNRNEQFFGPGTRLTVL.

The rearrangement joins TRBV19 to TRBJ2-7; 10 positions match TRBD2. Germline V CDR1 and CDR2: LNHDA, SQIVND (reference sequence). Unmatched junction bases numbered 9, after V lost 9 bases and J lost 4 bases. This CDR3 is built from 14 residues. CDR3 region: CASSFSGGAYEQYF. As DNA, the CDR3 is TGTGCCAGCTCCTTCAGCGGGGGGGCGTACGAGCAGTACTTC.

This clonotype was recorded a few times. The chain is built from TRBV4-1 and TRBJ2-1; 13 nucleotides match TRBD2. Germline CDR1 and CDR2: MGHRA and YSYEKL. This CDR3 contains 19 residues. Trimming removed 4 bases from V and 1 base from J; junction bases left unmatched: 10. CDR3 bases: TGCGCCAGCAGCCCTAGGGGACTAGCGGGGCCTCGATCCTACAATGAGCAGTTCTTC. The encoded protein is CASSPRGLAGPRSYNEQFF.

The V call is TRBV10-3, the J call TRBJ2-1; 14 bases match TRBD2. Germline CDR1 is ENHRY and CDR2 is SYGVKD. The CDR3 covers 14 residues. V dropped 3 bases and J dropped 13; count of bases not matched to a gene: 5. Written as DNA, the CDR3 is TGTGCCATCAGTGATGGGACTAGCGGGAGAGGACAGTTCTTC. Protein: CAISDGTSGRGQFF.

This chain uses TRBV6-1 with TRBJ1-1, with unresolved D. CDR1 and CDR2 (germline): MNHNS, SASEGT. The CDR3 runs to 14 residues. The V and J ends lost 7 bases and 0 bases respectively, with 12 bases between them. CDR3 sequence reads: CASNWKSLNTEAFF. The CDR3, as DNA: TGTGCCAGCAATTGGAAATCCTTGAACACTGAAGCTTTCTTT.

CDR3 DNA sequence: TGTGCCAGCAGAACGACAGGGGTGTTTCAGCCCCAGCATTTT. Amino acids: CASRTTGVFQPQHF. The rearrangement joins TRBV28 to TRBJ1-5, with 8 bases lining up with TRBD1. Trimming cost V 6 bases and J 6 bases; bases outside gene matches: 7. The CDR3 consists of 14 residues. Germline V CDR1 and CDR2: MDHEN, SYDVKM.

There are many counts of this clonotype. The chain links TRBV14 to TRBJ2-5; no clear D gene. Trimming stripped 3 bases from V and 6 bases from J, with 8 bases between. The CDR3 spans 12 residues. Per the germline V gene, CDR1 is SGHDN and CDR2 is FVKESK. The CDR3 DNA reads as TGTGCCAGCAGCCAGAGTTACAAGACCCAGTACTTC. Protein: CASSQSYKTQYF.

This clonotype was counted only a few times. CDR3 nucleotides: TGCGCCAGCACCCCCCCGGGCAGGGGGAACACTGAAGCTTTCTTT. It specifies CASTPPGRGNTEAFF. This chain joins TRBV5-1 and TRBJ1-1; a weak D match, TRBD1 (6 bases). The CDR3 loop spans 15 amino acids. Germline loops: CDR1 SGHRS, CDR2 YFSETQ. V was clipped by 6 bases and J by 1 base, with 16 bases between them. Combining the CDR3 with reference TRBV5-1 and TRBJ1-1 gives the whole variable domain KAGVTQTPRYLIKTRGQQVTLSCSPISGHRSVSWYQQTPGQGLQFLFEYFSETQRNKGNFPGRFSGRQFSNSRSEMNVSTLELGDSALYLCASTPPGRGNTEAFFGQGTRLTVV.

In its sample, this clonotype was seen a few times. The rearrangement uses TRBV29-1 and TRBJ1-2, with D hard to call. CDR1 and CDR2 (germline): SQVTM, ANQGSEA. The CDR3 is 10 residues long. Trimming removed 5 bases from V and 9 bases from J, with 10 bases in between. The CDR3 bases are TGCAGCGTTTCGCTCGGGAGCTACACCTTC. Translation: CSVSLGSYTF.

This clonotype was picked up a small number of times. The chain uses TRBV20-1 and TRBJ1-5; TRBD1 is a possible D gene (5 bases). Per germline, CDR1 DFQATT and CDR2 SNEGSKA (reference sequence). Between the trimmed V and J ends, which lost 1 base and 4 bases, there was a span of 14 bases. This CDR3 is 15 amino acids long. CDR3 region: CSARGRGGANQPQHF. The CDR3 DNA is TGCAGTGCTAGAGGGAGGGGCGGGGCGAATCAGCCCCAGCATTTT.

Only a few counts were recorded for this clonotype. V usage is TRBV29-1 and J usage is TRBJ2-5; D ambiguous. V was clipped by 6 bases and J by 2 bases, with 10 bases between them. CDR3 length: 12 amino acids. Germline loops: CDR1 SQVTM, CDR2 ANQGSEA. The CDR3 loop is CSVMTGQETQYF. CDR3 nucleotides: TGCAGCGTGATGACTGGACAAGAGACCCAGTACTTC.

Only a few counts were recorded for this clonotype. The chain links TRBV5-1 to TRBJ2-7; 8 bases are a match to TRBD1. V dropped 4 bases and J dropped 0; count of bases not matched to a gene: 6. From germline, CDR1 is SGHRS and CDR2 YFSETQ. CDR3 length: 15 amino acids. CDR3 region: CASSPRQGSSYEQYF. The CDR3 DNA follows: TGCGCCAGCAGCCCACGACAGGGGAGCTCCTACGAGCAGTACTTC. Complete variable domain (other parts from reference TRBV5-1 and TRBJ2-7): KAGVTQTPRYLIKTRGQQVTLSCSPISGHRSVSWYQQTPGQGLQFLFEYFSETQRNKGNFPGRFSGRQFSNSRSEMNVSTLELGDSALYLCASSPRQGSSYEQYFGPGTRLTVT.

The gene calls are TRBV19 and TRBJ1-5; 9 nucleotides agree with TRBD1. The CDR3 is made up of 15 amino acids. The germline CDR1 and CDR2 sequences are LNHDA and SQIVND (reference sequence). The ends lost 3 bases at V and 5 bases at J; junction bases unmatched: 5. DNA for the CDR3: TGTGCCAGTAGTATCGGGACAGGGTTATATCAGCCCCAGCATTTT. Translated, it gives CASSIGTGLYQPQHF.

The V gene is TRBV2, the J gene TRBJ2-7; D is perhaps TRBD2 (6 bases). The V and J ends lost 5 bases and 3 bases respectively, with 11 bases between them. In germline, CDR1 is SNHLY, CDR2 FYNNEI. The CDR3 totals 13 residues. The CDR3 region is CASSWTTNYEQYF. CDR3 DNA sequence: TGTGCCAGCAGTTGGACTACCAACTACGAGCAGTACTTC.

This clonotype occurred many times. J is TRBJ2-5 and V is TRBV4-3; 12 bases match TRBD2. Trimming cost V 1 base and J 2 bases; bases outside gene matches: 2. Germline assignment: CDR1 LGHNA and CDR2 YSLEER. CDR3 length: 16 amino acids. The CDR3 reads CASSQGGLAGQETQYF. The CDR3 nucleotides read TGCGCCAGCAGCCAAGGCGGACTAGCGGGGCAAGAGACCCAGTACTTC.

This clonotype was detected a few times. The chain carries TRBV28 and TRBJ1-2, with TRBD1 identical over 8 bases. The CDR3 has 15 residues. J lost 2 bases, V lost 1 base, and 3 bases had no gene match. CDR1 MDHEN and CDR2 SYDVKM come from the germline V gene. CDR3 coding DNA: TGTGCCAGCAGTTTATCAACAGGGGGGAACTATGGCTACACCTTC. It specifies CASSLSTGGNYGYTF.

This rearrangement joins TRBV5-5 to TRBJ1-2; no definite D call. Germline V gene data show CDR1 as SGHKS and CDR2 as YYEKEE (reference sequence). With 0 bases removed from V and 2 bases from J, the gap between germline ends came to 11 bases. This CDR3 is 15 amino acids long. DNA for the CDR3: TGTGCCAGCAGCTTGGAAGGACGGGGAAACTATGGCTACACCTTC. Translating it yields CASSLEGRGNYGYTF.

This clonotype was counted only a few times. This chain links TRBV7-8 with TRBJ2-1; TRBD2 matches 9 bases. V lost 0 bases and J lost 8; bases outside the gene matches: 5. Per the germline V gene, CDR1 is SGHVS and CDR2 is FQNEAQ. The CDR3 is 15 residues long. In DNA form, the CDR3 reads TGTGCCAGCAGCTTAGCGCGGGGGGGCCGGGATGAGCAGTTCTTC. Encoded protein: CASSLARGGRDEQFF.

Many counts were recorded for this clonotype. The genes are TRBV7-9 and TRBJ2-1, with a weak D call TRBD1 (6 bases). V shed 1 base and J shed 5 bases, with 12 bases lying between them. Germline CDR1 and CDR2: SEHNR and FQNEAQ (reference sequence). The length of the CDR3 is 15 residues. CDR3 protein: CASSLEWGRDNEQFF. The CDR3 coding sequence is TGTGCCAGCAGCTTAGAGTGGGGGCGCGACAATGAGCAGTTCTTC.

This clonotype turned up a few times. The chain couples TRBV30 to TRBJ2-2; a weak D match, TRBD1 (6 bases). CDR3 length: 11 amino acids. CDR1 and CDR2 (germline): GTSNPN, SVGIG (reference sequence). V lost 5 bases, J lost 6 bases, and 7 bases lay in between. The CDR3 DNA follows: TGTGCCTGGGCAGGGGCCGGGGAGCTGTTTTTT. Translating it yields CAWAGAGELFF.

The CDR3 coding sequence is TGTGCCAGCAGCCAAGTGGGACCGGTAGATACGCAGTATTTT. Its translation is CASSQVGPVDTQYF. The J gene is TRBJ2-3, the V gene TRBV3-1; D tentatively reads TRBD1 or TRBD2 (5 bases each). In germline, CDR1 is LGHDT, CDR2 YNNKEL (reference sequence). This CDR3 comprises 14 residues. Trimming took 1 base from V and 5 from J, leaving 10 bases between them.

The table lists this clonotype with many counts. This chain links TRBV27 with TRBJ2-2; D gene unclear. CDR3 length: 14 residues. V shed 2 bases and J shed 5 bases, with 9 bases lying between them. Germline V CDR1 and CDR2: MNHEY, SMNVEV (reference sequence). The CDR3 DNA sequence: TGTGCCAGCAGTTTAATGTCAATTACCGGGGAGCTGTTTTTT. This codes for CASSLMSITGELFF.

This clonotype appeared many times. This rearrangement joins TRBV12-3 or TRBV12-4 to TRBJ2-7, with a weak D call TRBD1 (5 bases). The V and J ends lost 2 bases and 6 bases respectively, with 8 bases between them. This CDR3 is 12 amino acids long. CDR3 residues: CASSLSGAEQYF. The CDR3 nucleotides read TGTGCCAGCAGTTTAAGTGGGGCCGAGCAGTACTTC.

The chain has TRBV27 and TRBJ2-7; possible D gene TRBD1, 5 bases. The CDR3 spans 13 residues. Deletions cut 2 bases from V and 2 bases from J, with 7 bases between. The V gene's germline CDR1 is MNHEY and CDR2 SMNVEV (reference sequence). The DNA of the CDR3 is TGTGCCAGCAGTTTACAGGGCCCCTACGAGCAGTACTTC. This sequence encodes CASSLQGPYEQYF.

The chain has TRBV10-3 and TRBJ2-5; maybe TRBD1 (8 bases). V dropped 10 bases and J dropped 1 base, with 16 bases sitting between them. The V gene's germline CDR1 is ENHRY and CDR2 SYGVKD. The CDR3 covers 14 residues. CDR3 loop: CATNSGTGQETQYF. Here the CDR3 DNA reads TGTGCCACTAACAGCGGGACAGGCCAAGAGACCCAGTACTTC.